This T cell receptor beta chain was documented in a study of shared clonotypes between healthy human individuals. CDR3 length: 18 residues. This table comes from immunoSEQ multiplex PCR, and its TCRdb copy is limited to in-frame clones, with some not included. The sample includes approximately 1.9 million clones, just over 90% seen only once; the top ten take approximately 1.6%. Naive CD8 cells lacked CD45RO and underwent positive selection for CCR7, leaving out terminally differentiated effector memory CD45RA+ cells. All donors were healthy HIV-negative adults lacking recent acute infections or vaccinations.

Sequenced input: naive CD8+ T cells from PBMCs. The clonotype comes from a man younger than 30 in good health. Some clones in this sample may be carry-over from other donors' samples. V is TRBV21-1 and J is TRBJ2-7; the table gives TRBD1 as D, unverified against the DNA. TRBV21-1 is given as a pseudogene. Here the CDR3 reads CASSPRGEEWGTSYEQYF. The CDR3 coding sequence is TGTGCCAGCAGCCCCAGGGGAGAGGAGTGGGGCACCTCCTACGAGCAGTACTTC.